The 32 T cell receptor beta chains below come from one sample, sequenced in a study of blood T cells in healthy people across ages. Using a J-beta primer mix together with a sample-barcoded 5' primer, a second PCR was run for about 6 to 12 cycles. TCRdb re-derived calls from the 5' RACE reads in MiXCR, one entry per CDR3 protein. In the table there are nearly 800,000 distinct CDR3 sequences, roughly three fifths of which are singletons. Sequencing was performed on blood. The receptors stem from a man in his forties in good health.

The chain couples TRBV11-3 to TRBJ1-1; D not resolved. CDR1 is SGHNT and CDR2 is YENEEA in the germline V gene. The CDR3 extends over 15 amino acids. Trimming pared 5 bases from V and 2 bases from J, leaving 15 bases between. The CDR3 DNA reads as TGTGCCAGCAGCCCCTCCCCACTTCTAAACACTGAAGCTTTCTTT. Translated: CASSPSPLLNTEAFF.

The rearrangement links TRBV7-2 to TRBJ1-1, with a possible D match to TRBD1 (5 bases). Deletions cut 5 bases from V and 10 bases from J, with 14 bases between. The CDR3 runs to 12 residues. CDR1 is SGHTA, CDR2 FQGNSA, per germline. The CDR3 coding sequence is TGTGCCAGCAGCCAGGGCGGGGGGACAGCTTTCTTT. Encoded protein: CASSQGGGTAFF.

This clonotype occurred a few times. J is TRBJ2-1 and V is TRBV11-3; possible D gene TRBD2, 6 bases. Trimming stripped 10 bases from V and 5 bases from J, with 12 bases between. CDR1 is SGHNT, CDR2 YENEEA, per germline. The CDR3 contains 12 residues. CDR3 sequence: CATSGDDNEQFF. The CDR3 region has the DNA TGTGCCACTTCGGGGGACGACAATGAGCAGTTCTTC. The whole variable domain, filled in from reference TRBV11-3 and TRBJ2-1, reads EAGVVQSPRYKIIEKKQPVAFWCNPISGHNTLYWYLQNLGQGPELLIRYENEEAVDDSQLPKDRFSAERLKGVDSTLKIQPAELGDSAVYLCATSGDDNEQFFGPGTRLTVL.

This chain joins TRBV10-3 and TRBJ2-7; D is uncertain. This CDR3 is built from 12 residues. Trimming removed 3 bases at V and 4 bases at J, with 7 bases between. From germline, CDR1 is ENHRY and CDR2 SYGVKD. This CDR3 reads CAISDAQYEQYF. CDR3 bases: TGTGCCATCAGTGACGCCCAGTACGAGCAGTACTTC.

The rearrangement uses TRBV7-3 and TRBJ2-5, with TRBD1 as a possible D gene (6 bases). TRBJ2-7 explains the end of the DNA better; the J call may be wrong. Germline V gene sequence: CDR1 SGHTA, CDR2 FQGTGA. CDR3 size: 17 residues. The DNA for the CDR3 is TGTGCCAGCAGCCCGACAATTCACAGGGTGGTGGAATACGAGCAGTACTTC. Translated: CASSPTIHRVVEYEQYF.

This chain joins TRBV6-2 or TRBV6-3 and TRBJ1-1, with a possible D match to TRBD1 (6 bases). V was clipped by 8 bases and J by 3 bases, with 10 bases between them. This CDR3 has 12 residues. CDR1 and CDR2 from the germline V gene are MNHEY and SVGEGT. In DNA, the CDR3 is TGTGCCAGCGTGACAGGTTACACTGAAGCTTTCTTT. Its protein is CASVTGYTEAFF.

The genes are TRBV12-3 or TRBV12-4 and TRBJ2-5; no definite D call. The CDR3 is 13 residues long. Deletions cut 5 bases from V and 9 bases from J, with 16 bases between. CDR3 sequence: CASSVGPARSQYF. The CDR3 DNA sequence: TGTGCCAGCAGTGTAGGACCGGCTAGGTCCCAGTACTTC.

This clonotype was recorded many times. This chain connects TRBV24-1 to TRBJ2-5; 7 nucleotides agree with TRBD1. V was clipped by 2 bases and J by 2 bases; unmatched bases: 4. The germline CDR1 and CDR2 sequences are KGHDR and SFDVKD. The CDR3 consists of 15 residues. Written as DNA, the CDR3 is TGTGCCACCAGTGATTATGAGACAGGGCAAGAGACCCAGTACTTC. Translating it yields CATSDYETGQETQYF.

The V gene is TRBV6-1, the J gene TRBJ2-7, with no clear D. The germline CDR1 and CDR2 sequences are MNHNS and SASEGT. Trimming left V 10 bases short and J 7 bases short, with 14 bases between. This CDR3 region has 11 residues. CDR3 coding DNA: TGTGCCACCCTGGGATCGCCAGAGCAGTACTTC. Translated: CATLGSPEQYF.

V gene TRBV7-9 combines with J gene TRBJ1-4; no firm D call. The CDR3 length is 14 residues. Trimming took 6 bases from V and 6 from J, leaving 14 bases between them. Germline V CDR1 and CDR2: SEHNR, FQNEAQ (reference sequence). CDR3: CASRPSSLDEKLFF. The CDR3 bases are TGTGCCAGCAGACCTAGCTCTCTGGATGAAAAACTGTTTTTT.

The V and J genes are TRBV6-1 and TRBJ2-6, with D perhaps TRBD1 or TRBD2 (6 bases each). The germline gives CDR1 MNHNS, CDR2 SASEGT. This CDR3 has 18 residues. Trimming pared 5 bases from V and 3 bases from J, leaving 20 bases between. This CDR3 is CASSLSPPGEVGANVLTF. DNA for the CDR3: TGTGCCAGCAGTCTTTCACCACCAGGGGAGGTTGGGGCCAACGTCCTGACTTTC.

The V and J genes are TRBV18 and TRBJ2-1, with TRBD1 matching 7 bases. Germline V gene data show CDR1 as KGHSH and CDR2 as LQKENI. This CDR3 region has 16 residues. Trimming took 4 bases from V and 1 from J; bases not matched to a gene: 7. CDR3 sequence: CASSLLLGQSYNEQFF. DNA of the CDR3: TGTGCCAGCTCACTCCTGCTGGGACAGTCCTACAATGAGCAGTTCTTC.

The chain is built from TRBV11-2 and TRBJ2-1; maybe TRBD2 (5 bases). CDR1 is SGHAT, CDR2 FQNNGV, per germline. The V end lost 2 bases, the J end lost 4 bases, and 15 bases lay between the germline ends. The CDR3 consists of 16 residues. The CDR3 is CASSLFHRENYNEQFF. CDR3 DNA sequence: TGTGCCAGCAGCTTATTCCACCGGGAAAATTACAATGAGCAGTTCTTC. The full variable domain, with the rest looked up from reference TRBV11-2 and TRBJ2-1, is EAGVAQSPRYKIIEKRQSVAFWCNPISGHATLYWYQQILGQGPKLLIQFQNNGVVDDSQLPKDRFSAERLKGVDSTLKIQPAKLEDSAVYLCASSLFHRENYNEQFFGPGTRLTVL.

This chain joins TRBV28 and TRBJ1-5; maybe TRBD1 (6 bases). Per germline, CDR1 MDHEN and CDR2 SYDVKM. The germline V and J ends were trimmed by 5 bases and 4 bases, with 18 bases remaining between them. This CDR3 comprises 16 residues. Here the CDR3 DNA reads TGTGCCAGCAGTACCCGAGGGGGGGACGCAAATCAGCCCCAGCATTTT. The encoded protein is CASSTRGGDANQPQHF.

The chain joins TRBV2 to TRBJ1-1; possible D gene TRBD1, 5 bases. Trimming removed 7 bases from V and 3 bases from J, with 12 bases in between. Germline V gene sequence: CDR1 SNHLY, CDR2 FYNNEI. The CDR3 spans 13 residues. DNA for the CDR3: TGTGCCAGCACGGGGGTTAGGGACACTGAAGCTTTCTTT. Residues: CASTGVRDTEAFF.

The chain couples TRBV6-2 or TRBV6-3 to TRBJ2-2; D ambiguous. V was shortened by 6 bases and J by 6 bases, with 14 bases between the two germline ends. Germline V gives CDR1 MNHEY, CDR2 SVGEGT. The CDR3 is 14 residues long. The CDR3 region has the DNA TGTGCCAGCAGAGACACAGTTAGGGCCGGGGAGCTGTTTTTT. Protein sequence: CASRDTVRAGELFF.

As to this clonotype: The junction departs from the called germline gene at one end, perhaps through a read error. This chain uses TRBV12-5 with TRBJ2-3; perhaps D is TRBD1 or TRBD2 (5 bases each). The length of the CDR3 is 13 residues. Looked up from germline, CDR1 is LGHNT and CDR2 is FRNRAP. The CDR3 sequence is CTSSEGNTDTQYF. The CDR3 DNA sequence: TGTACTAGTTCCGAGGGGAATACAGATACGCAGTATTTT.

The CDR3 loop reads CSVEGGRASYEQYF. The CDR3 coding sequence is TGCAGCGTTGAAGGCGGGAGGGCCTCCTACGAGCAGTACTTC. The chain recombines TRBV29-1 with TRBJ2-7; 9 positions agree with TRBD2. CDR1 and CDR2 from the germline V gene are SQVTM and ANQGSEA. There are 14 residues in the CDR3. Germline trimming cut 1 base from V and 0 bases from J; bases unmatched to any gene: 1.

This clonotype was found a few times. Written as DNA, the CDR3 is TGCAGCGTTGAGGGGACAGCGATCTCCTACAATGAGCAGTTCTTC. It codes for CSVEGTAISYNEQFF. The chain combines TRBV29-1 with TRBJ2-1; 7 bases are shared with TRBD1. The CDR3 length is 15 residues. With V trimmed by 3 bases and J by 0 bases, 5 bases remained unmatched. Germline CDR1 SQVTM, CDR2 ANQGSEA.

This clonotype was seen a single time. V is TRBV6-1 and J is TRBJ1-2; 8 bases align to TRBD1. V dropped 4 bases and J dropped 7; count of bases not matched to a gene: 8. This CDR3 has 14 amino acids. Looked up from germline, CDR1 is MNHNS and CDR2 is SASEGT. CDR3 protein: CASSASTGAGGYTF. The CDR3 DNA reads as TGTGCCAGCAGTGCTTCGACAGGGGCCGGTGGCTACACCTTC.

Regarding this clonotype: The junction departs from the called germline gene at one end, perhaps through a read error. V gene TRBV12-3 or TRBV12-4 combines with J gene TRBJ1-4, with D possibly matching TRBD1 (6 bases). The CDR3 covers 15 residues. The CDR3 region has the DNA TGTGCCAGCAGTTTACATGGGGGCTCGAATGGAAAACTGTTTTTT. Residues: CASSLHGGSNGKLFF.

The chain carries TRBV20-1 and TRBJ2-7; 10 bases fit TRBD2. The CDR3 spans 13 residues. V dropped 3 bases and J dropped 3; count of bases not matched to a gene: 2. Germline V gene data show CDR1 as DFQATT and CDR2 as SNEGSKA (reference sequence). The CDR3 protein is CSASTSGVYEQYF. CDR3 in DNA: TGCAGTGCTAGTACTAGCGGGGTCTACGAGCAGTACTTC.

This chain connects TRBV5-1 to TRBJ2-1; either TRBD1 or TRBD2 may supply D (5 bases each). V was shortened by 4 bases and J by 2 bases, with 16 bases between the two germline ends. Germline lookup yields CDR1 SGHRS and CDR2 YFSETQ. This CDR3 contains 16 residues. The CDR3 region is CASSRGDSGPYNEQFF. CDR3 bases: TGCGCCAGCAGCCGGGGAGACAGCGGACCCTACAATGAGCAGTTCTTC.

The table lists this clonotype with a few counts. This chain uses TRBV21-1 with TRBJ2-7; the table calls TRBD1, which could not be checked here. TRBV21-1 corresponds to a pseudogene. This CDR3 is built from 17 residues. Here the CDR3 DNA reads TGTGCCAGCAGCAAAAGCGATAGGAGACAGGGGTGTGGCGAGCAGTACTTC. It encodes CASSKSDRRQGCGEQYF.

The sample holds a few counts of this clonotype. The chain links TRBV7-9 to TRBJ2-5; D unclear. Trimming cost V 3 bases and J 2 bases, with 7 bases left between them. This CDR3 spans 13 amino acids. Germline-derived CDR1 and CDR2 are SEHNR and FQNEAQ (reference sequence). In nucleotides, the CDR3 is TGTGCCAGCAGCTTTGAAGGGCAAGAGACCCAGTACTTC. Its translation is CASSFEGQETQYF.

The chain employs TRBV20-1 and TRBJ2-3; D unclear. The CDR3 runs 11 residues. V was pared by 3 bases and J by 6 bases, with 7 bases between. The germline gives CDR1 DFQATT, CDR2 SNEGSKA (reference sequence). In DNA, the CDR3 is TGCAGTGCTAGCCCCATGGATACGCAGTATTTT. Translated, it gives CSASPMDTQYF.

V gene TRBV7-2 combines with J gene TRBJ2-1; maybe TRBD2 (7 bases). V dropped 1 base and J dropped 8 bases, with 21 bases sitting between them. CDR1 is SGHTA and CDR2 is FQGNSA in the germline V gene. The CDR3 spans 17 residues. The CDR3, as DNA: TGTGCCAGCAGCTTAGGTCGGATAGGGACGGGGGGCCATGAGCAGTTCTTC. Translating it yields CASSLGRIGTGGHEQFF.

This chain links TRBV3-1 with TRBJ2-5; maybe TRBD2 (5 bases). TRBJ2-7 matches the DNA end more closely, so the J call is doubtful. CDR1 is LGHDT and CDR2 is YNNKEL in the germline V gene (reference sequence). The CDR3 sequence is 16 residues long. CDR3 sequence reads: CASSQGDSGSNYEQYF. Written as DNA, the CDR3 is TGTGCCAGCAGCCAAGGTGATAGTGGGAGTAACTACGAGCAGTACTTC.

This clonotype has a handful of counts. CDR3 in amino acids: CASSDFRAFSYEQYF. CDR3 DNA sequence: TGTGCCAGCAGTGATTTTAGGGCCTTTTCCTACGAGCAGTACTTC. The genes are TRBV2 and TRBJ2-7; D is unresolved. Germline V gene sequence: CDR1 SNHLY, CDR2 FYNNEI. This CDR3 contains 15 residues. Between the trimmed V and J ends, which lost 3 bases and 1 base, there was a span of 13 bases. The variable domain in full, with the rest retrieved from reference TRBV2 and TRBJ2-7, is EPEVTQTPSHQVTQMGQEVILRCVPISNHLYFYWYRQILGQKVEFLVSFYNNEISEKSEIFDDQFSVERPDGSNFTLKIRSTKLEDSAMYFCASSDFRAFSYEQYFGPGTRLTVT.

The chain links TRBV28 to TRBJ1-4; 7 nucleotides agree with TRBD1. V was pared by 5 bases and J by 2 bases, with 8 bases of the junction left unmatched. The CDR3 has 16 amino acids. CDR1 is MDHEN, CDR2 SYDVKM, per germline. The CDR3 coding sequence is TGTGCCAGCAGTCCGATGGAGGGGGCGACTAATGAAAAACTGTTTTTT. It encodes CASSPMEGATNEKLFF.

The V call is TRBV27, the J call TRBJ2-7; a possible D gene is TRBD1 (5 bases). The CDR3 contains 14 residues. V gave up 6 bases and J gave up 3 bases, with 15 bases separating them. Looked up from germline, CDR1 is MNHEY and CDR2 is SMNVEV (reference sequence). This CDR3 reads CASRRDSPYYEQYF. The CDR3 DNA reads TGTGCCAGCAGGAGAGACAGTCCTTACTACGAGCAGTACTTC.

The V gene is TRBV28, the J gene TRBJ2-1; D remains unclear. Germline CDR1 MDHEN, CDR2 SYDVKM. V was trimmed by 0 bases and J by 0 bases, leaving 6 bases between them. The CDR3 totals 15 residues. Here the CDR3 DNA reads TGTGCCAGCAGTTTATGGGAAGACTCCTACAATGAGCAGTTCTTC. It translates to CASSLWEDSYNEQFF. Combining the CDR3 with reference TRBV28 and TRBJ2-1 gives the whole variable domain DVKVTQSSRYLVKRTGEKVFLECVQDMDHENMFWYRQDPGLGLRLIYFSYDVKMKEKGDIPEGYSVSREKKERFSLILESASTNQTSMYLCASSLWEDSYNEQFFGPGTRLTVL.